A single sample gave rise to the 20 T cell receptor beta chains below, sequenced in a study of Ad26.COV2.S vaccination and SARS-CoV-2 variants. Treatment defined: around 19 received Ad26.COV2.S at low or high dose, single or two shots; five or six received placebo; per-sample allocation not given. Repertoires come from day 63 after the first vaccine or placebo injection. TCRdb keeps only in-frame clones here, not all; method: immunoSEQ multiplex PCR. The sample records some 640,000 clones, about 90% being singletons. The source was peripheral blood, collected in a trial of Ad26.COV2.S vaccine versus placebo. The receptors come from a person between 18 and 59 years old who received the Ad26.COV2.S COVID-19 vaccine or a placebo.

Comment on this clone: Other DNA sequences in this specimen translate into the identical CDR3. The V and J genes are TRBV12-3 or TRBV12-4 and TRBJ2-7, with a possible D match to TRBD1 (6 bases). The CDR3 length is 12 residues. The ends were cut back, 6 bases at V and 4 bases at J, with 10 bases in the middle. DNA for the CDR3: TGTGCCAGCAGCCCGGACAGTTACGAGCAGTACTTC. Translating it yields CASSPDSYEQYF.

The rearrangement joins TRBV11-2 to TRBJ2-7, with 7 bases aligning to TRBD1. The germline V gene encodes CDR1 SGHAT and CDR2 FQNNGV. The CDR3 contains 13 residues. The junction had 9 bases not matched to a gene; V was cut back by 10 bases and J by 3 bases. As DNA, the CDR3 is TGTGCCACCTCCCCTGGGGACAGCTACGAGCAGTACTTC. This codes for CATSPGDSYEQYF.

Comments on this clone: Other DNA sequences from this sample encode an identical CDR3 as well. The chain carries TRBV7-8 and TRBJ1-2, with D perhaps matching TRBD1 (5 bases). The germline V gene has CDR1 SGHVS and CDR2 FQNEAQ. CDR3 length: 13 residues. V lost 4 bases to trimming and J lost 4 bases, with 10 bases between them. CDR3 DNA sequence: TGTGCCAGCAGCTCCGACAGAGCCTATGGCTACACCTTC. Amino acid sequence: CASSSDRAYGYTF. Variable domain in full (rest from reference TRBV7-8 and TRBJ1-2): GAGVSQSPRYKVAKRGQDVALRCDPISGHVSLFWYQQALGQGPEFLTYFQNEAQLDKSGLPSDRFFAERPEGSVSTLKIQRTQQEDSAVYLCASSSDRAYGYTFGSGTRLTVV.

The genes are TRBV5-6 and TRBJ1-2; unclear D gene. The CDR3 is 13 amino acids. Per germline, CDR1 SGHDT and CDR2 YYEEEE. Between the trimmed V and J ends, which lost 4 bases and 4 bases, there was a span of 11 bases. The CDR3 here is CASSPDGVYGYTF. For the CDR3, the DNA is TGTGCCAGCAGCCCGGACGGAGTCTATGGCTACACCTTC.

V usage is TRBV6-2 or TRBV6-3 and J usage is TRBJ1-2, with D possibly being TRBD1 (5 bases). Trimming removed 2 bases at V and 4 bases at J, with 17 bases between. Germline assignment: CDR1 MNHEY and CDR2 SVGEGT. The CDR3 is 16 residues long. The CDR3, as DNA: TGTGCCAGCAGTTACAGGGCCGGACGGGGGACCTATGGCTACACCTTC. It yields the protein CASSYRAGRGTYGYTF.

This chain's CDR3 is CASSLTGSNTEAFF. In nucleotides, the CDR3 is TGTGCCAGCAGTCTAACAGGCTCGAACACTGAAGCTTTCTTT. The J gene is TRBJ1-1, the V gene TRBV6-1, with D possibly TRBD1 on 5 matching bases. With 5 bases removed from V and 1 base from J, the gap between germline ends came to 11 bases. The CDR3 totals 14 residues. CDR1 MNHNS and CDR2 SASEGT come from the germline V gene.

This clone was picked up one time. This rearrangement joins TRBV9 to TRBJ1-1; perhaps TRBD1 as D (5 bases). CDR3 length equals 14 residues. V dropped 0 bases and J dropped 6 bases, with 12 bases sitting between them. CDR1 and CDR2 from the germline V gene are SGDLS and YYNGEE. The CDR3: CASSVGRGFAEAFF. In DNA form, the CDR3 reads TGTGCCAGCAGCGTAGGGCGGGGGTTCGCTGAAGCTTTCTTT.

The genes are TRBV6-5 and TRBJ2-2; D not resolved. The V and J ends lost 1 base and 7 bases respectively, with 7 bases between them. The CDR3 is made up of 13 amino acids. Germline-derived CDR1 and CDR2 are MNHEY and SVGAGI. The CDR3 region is CASSYFGDGELFF. The CDR3 bases are TGTGCCAGCAGTTACTTTGGGGACGGGGAGCTGTTTTTT.

Comment on this clone: This specimen includes other DNA sequences encoding the same CDR3. The CDR3 DNA is TGTGCCATCAGTGACCCCTCTGGGGCCAACGTCCTGACTTTC. Its protein is CAISDPSGANVLTF. V usage is TRBV10-3 and J usage is TRBJ2-6; no reliable D call. Trimming took 3 bases from V and 0 from J, leaving 3 bases between them. Germline CDR1 reads ENHRY; CDR2 reads SYGVKD. This CDR3 has 14 amino acids.

This clone was observed a single time. J is TRBJ2-1 and V is TRBV3-1 (or the pseudogene TRBV3-2), with D maybe TRBD2 (6 bases). Germline V gives CDR1 LGHDT, CDR2 YNNKEL (reference sequence). The CDR3 is 14 amino acids. V lost 0 bases and J lost 8, with 11 bases in between. CDR3 region: CASSQDTPGDEQFF. In nucleotides, the CDR3 is TGTGCCAGCAGCCAAGATACTCCGGGGGATGAGCAGTTCTTC.

The chain is built from TRBV5-1 and TRBJ2-5; D is ambiguous. The CDR3 has 12 amino acids. Germline V gene lookup returns CDR1 SGHRS and CDR2 YFSETQ. V gave up 5 bases and J gave up 4 bases, with 9 bases separating them. CDR3 sequence reads: CASRPARETQYF. The CDR3 nucleotides read TGCGCCAGCAGACCGGCTAGAGAGACCCAGTACTTC.

This chain joins TRBV3-1 (or the pseudogene TRBV3-2) and TRBJ2-1; 7 positions agree with TRBD2. The V and J ends lost 1 base and 1 base, in that order; junction bases with no gene match: 1. This CDR3 comprises 15 residues. The germline CDR1 and CDR2 sequences are LGHDT and YNNKEL (reference sequence). CDR3 sequence: CASSQVGGSYNEQFF. The DNA of the CDR3 is TGTGCCAGCAGCCAAGTGGGGGGGTCCTACAATGAGCAGTTCTTC.

The DNA for the CDR3 is TGTGCCAGCAGCTTGCCAGGGGGCTACGAGCAGTACTTC. This sequence encodes CASSLPGGYEQYF. The genes are TRBV5-4 and TRBJ2-7; 7 nucleotides match TRBD1. Germline V lookup: CDR1 SGHNT, CDR2 YYREEE (reference sequence). The CDR3 is 13 residues long. The junction had 1 base not matched to a gene; V was cut back by 1 base and J by 3 bases.

The V call is TRBV7-2, the J call TRBJ1-3; D not certain. Germline values: CDR1 SGHTA, CDR2 FQGNSA. Trimming removed 0 bases from V and 4 bases from J, with 7 bases in between. CDR3 length equals 14 residues. The CDR3 DNA follows: TGTGCCAGCAGCTTAGCTACCAGAGGAAACACCATATATTTT. It yields the protein CASSLATRGNTIYF.

The chain couples TRBV6-5 to TRBJ1-2, with TRBD1 matching over 9 bases. This CDR3 contains 14 residues. The V segment lost 5 bases and the J segment 4 bases; nucleotides outside the gene matches: 5. Germline V gives CDR1 MNHEY, CDR2 SVGAGI. CDR3 amino acids: CASSPGTGIYGYTF. For the CDR3, the DNA is TGTGCCAGCAGTCCCGGGACAGGGATCTATGGCTACACCTTC.

This rearrangement joins TRBV19 to TRBJ1-4; D remains ambiguous. The ends were cut back, 5 bases at V and 0 bases at J, with 10 bases in the middle. The CDR3 covers 15 residues. In germline, CDR1 is LNHDA, CDR2 SQIVND (reference sequence). DNA of the CDR3: TGTGCCAGTAGTTTTCGTCCTGCAACTAATGAAAAACTGTTTTTT. Its protein is CASSFRPATNEKLFF.

This clone was observed a single time. V is TRBV5-1 and J is TRBJ2-2; D uncertain. This CDR3 has 15 residues. Germline-derived CDR1 and CDR2 are SGHRS and YFSETQ. The V gene lost 0 bases and the J gene lost 4 bases, with 10 bases spanning the gap. The CDR3 loop reads CASSLDSTSTGELFF. In DNA form, the CDR3 reads TGCGCCAGCAGCTTGGATAGCACAAGCACCGGGGAGCTGTTTTTT. The full variable domain, its missing parts supplied by reference TRBV5-1 and TRBJ2-2, is KAGVTQTPRYLIKTRGQQVTLSCSPISGHRSVSWYQQTPGQGLQFLFEYFSETQRNKGNFPGRFSGRQFSNSRSEMNVSTLELGDSALYLCASSLDSTSTGELFFGEGSRLTVL.

The chain joins TRBV24-1 to TRBJ1-3; D is possibly TRBD1 (6 bases). Between the trimmed V and J ends, which lost 0 bases and 3 bases, there was a span of 14 bases. Germline V lookup: CDR1 KGHDR, CDR2 SFDVKD. CDR3 length: 17 amino acids. The CDR3 sequence: CATSDLQGQHFGNTIYF. The CDR3 DNA sequence: TGTGCCACCAGTGATTTGCAGGGACAACATTTTGGAAACACCATATATTTT.

V usage is TRBV6-1 and J usage is TRBJ1-4; D is uncertain. This CDR3 has 14 amino acids. Germline CDR1 MNHNS, CDR2 SASEGT. Trimming cost V 5 bases and J 3 bases, with 10 bases left between them. CDR3 region: CASSWLGANEKLFF. The DNA of the CDR3 is TGTGCCAGCAGTTGGCTGGGAGCTAATGAAAAACTGTTTTTT.

V and J are TRBV6-5 and TRBJ2-7; D possibly corresponds to TRBD2 (6 bases). The CDR3 has 13 amino acids. Germline V CDR1 and CDR2: MNHEY, SVGAGI. Trimming pared 5 bases from V and 3 bases from J, leaving 11 bases between. The CDR3 loop is CASSPRDFYEQYF. CDR3 DNA sequence: TGTGCCAGCAGTCCCCGGGACTTCTACGAGCAGTACTTC.